The clone carrying this TCR beta chain was recorded many times. TCR beta CDR3 sequences were amplified from RNA transcripts. RT-PCR in the first round (using the HTBI primer set) targeted the TCR CDR3. TCRdb analysed the multiplex PCR reads with MiXCR anew, one entry per CDR3 protein. The table shows fewer than 450,000 distinct CDR3 sequences, with roughly 15% occurring only once. The sample belongs to a study of T cells in Graves' hyperthyroidism and ophthalmopathy. Study background: Peripheral blood sampling occurred at initial diagnosis, before any treatment.

Orbital computed tomography and thyroid ultrasound, together with serum TRAb and thyroxine and clinical symptoms, were used for diagnoses. The receptor comes from a woman in her sixties with Graves' ophthalmopathy. Material: blood.

The CDR3 DNA follows: TGTGCCAGCAGCTTGGGACTAGCGGGGCCCAGCTCCTACGAGCAGTACTTC. Translated, it gives CASSLGLAGPSSYEQYF. The chain uses TRBV5-6 and TRBJ2-7; TRBD2 aligns across 11 bases. CDR3 length: 17 residues. V shed 0 bases and J 0 bases; nucleotides not matched to a gene: 5. Per germline, CDR1 SGHDT and CDR2 YYEEEE. The full variable domain, its missing parts supplied by reference TRBV5-6 and TRBJ2-7, is DAGVTQSPTHLIKTRGQQVTLRCSPKSGHDTVSWYQQALGQGPQFIFQYYEEEERQRGNFPDRFSGHQFPNYSSELNVNALLLGDSALYLCASSLGLAGPSSYEQYFGPGTRLTVT.